Listed below are T cell receptor beta chains from one sample, sequenced in a study of regulatory T cells in long-lasting Graves disease. One entry per CDR3 protein results from TCRdb running MiXCR on the multiplex PCR reads. The sample includes some 350,000 distinct CDR3 sequences, roughly 16% of them seen just once. A further study also used this sample, focusing on T cells in Graves' hyperthyroidism and ophthalmopathy.

This specimen consisted of peripheral blood mononuclear cells (PBMCs), obtained at new diagnosis, from a patient treated with antithyroid drugs. The source is a woman between 18 and 29 years old with Graves disease. Each CDR3 is given with its conserved first and last residue. A D gene is named only where the DNA matches it firmly. Part of the rows lack a size; the others show once, few, many or a class for expanded clones.

V: TRBV24-1
J: TRBJ2-2
D: -
size: -
length: 16
CDR3: CATSESGLPQPGELFF
DNA: TGTGCCACCAGTGAATCCGGGCTCCCGCAACCCGGGGAGCTGTTTTTT

V: TRBV18
J: TRBJ2-2
D: -
size: many
length: 16
CDR3: CASSPRPSEYTGELFF
DNA: TGTGCCAGCTCACCACGTCCTAGCGAATACACCGGGGAGCTGTTTTTT

V: TRBV6-1
J: TRBJ2-1
D: TRBD1
size: -
length: 14
CDR3: CAGKDRGRNNEQFF
DNA: TGTGCCGGCAAGGACAGGGGGCGCAACAATGAGCAGTTCTTC

V: TRBV5-4
J: TRBJ1-3
D: -
size: -
length: 16
CDR3: CASSASSASSGNTIYF
DNA: TGTGCCAGCAGCGCATCTAGCGCTAGCTCTGGAAACACCATATATTTT

V: TRBV28
J: TRBJ1-5
D: -
size: -
length: 14
CDR3: CASSLGPPNQPQHF
DNA: TGTGCCAGCAGTTTAGGTCCCCCCAATCAGCCCCAGCATTTT

V: TRBV7-9
J: TRBJ1-6
D: -
size: many
length: 16
CDR3: CASSLVAGAGNSPLHF
DNA: TGTGCCAGCAGCTTAGTGGCCGGGGCCGGCAATTCACCCCTCCACTTT

V: TRBV2
J: TRBJ1-1
D: -
size: many
length: 16
CDR3: CASSEIPGRMNTEAFF
DNA: TGTGCCAGCAGTGAAATCCCAGGGAGGATGAACACTGAAGCTTTCTTT

V: TRBV5-6
J: TRBJ2-5
D: TRBD2
size: few
length: 18
CDR3: CASSLVGGLAGDQETQYF
DNA: TGTGCCAGCAGCTTGGTGGGGGGACTAGCGGGAGATCAAGAGACCCAGTACTTC

V: TRBV3-1
J: TRBJ1-2
D: -
size: many
length: 14
CDR3: CASSQDASGSGYTF
DNA: TGTGCCAGCAGCCAAGACGCCTCAGGGTCTGGCTACACCTTC

V: TRBV4-2
J: TRBJ2-5
D: TRBD2
size: few
length: 17
CDR3: CASSQDRLAGSQETQYF
DNA: TGTGCCAGCAGCCAAGATCGACTAGCGGGGAGCCAAGAGACCCAGTACTTC

V: TRBV28
J: TRBJ2-2
D: -
size: few
length: 15
CDR3: CASSLNRGQTGELFF
DNA: TGTGCCAGCAGTTTAAATCGGGGGCAAACCGGGGAGCTGTTTTTT

V: TRBV5-1
J: TRBJ2-1
D: -
size: many
length: 14
CDR3: CASSAADPRDEQFF
DNA: TGCGCCAGCAGCGCCGCAGATCCCCGGGATGAGCAGTTCTTC

V: TRBV24-1
J: TRBJ2-3
D: TRBD2
size: few
length: 16
CDR3: CATSDAKAGPTDTQYF
DNA: TGTGCCACCAGTGACGCAAAAGCGGGGCCGACAGATACGCAGTATTTT

V: TRBV12-3/TRBV12-4
J: TRBJ2-7
D: TRBD1
size: many
length: 16
CDR3: CASSPPGGWSSYEQYF
DNA: TGTGCCAGCAGCCCACCAGGGGGTTGGTCGTCCTACGAGCAGTACTTC

V: TRBV24-1
J: TRBJ1-5
D: -
size: many
length: 20
CDR3: CATSVDMGSDTFLWNQPQHF
DNA: TGTGCCACCAGTGTCGACATGGGCAGTGACACCTTTTTATGGAATCAGCCCCAGCATTTT

V: TRBV20-1
J: TRBJ2-3
D: -
size: many
length: 16
CDR3: CSARDPRDTYTDTQYF
DNA: TGCAGTGCTAGAGATCCCCGGGACACTTACACAGATACGCAGTATTTT

V: TRBV5-1
J: TRBJ2-7
D: TRBD1
size: -
length: 14
CDR3: CASRRTGGLNEQYF
DNA: TGCGCCAGCAGACGGACAGGGGGATTAAACGAGCAGTACTTC

V: TRBV7-8
J: TRBJ1-1
D: -
size: many
length: 14
CDR3: CASSTREGGAEAFF
DNA: TGTGCCAGCAGCACGCGGGAAGGCGGCGCTGAAGCTTTCTTT

V: TRBV30
J: TRBJ2-1
D: -
size: -
length: 13
CDR3: CAWSVQLINEQFF
DNA: TGTGCCTGGAGTGTACAACTGATAAATGAGCAGTTCTTC

V: TRBV6-5
J: TRBJ2-1
D: TRBD2
size: many
length: 16
CDR3: CASSYLGLAGEGEQFF
DNA: TGTGCCAGCAGTTACCTGGGACTAGCGGGAGAGGGTGAGCAGTTCTTC

V: TRBV11-2
J: TRBJ1-6
D: TRBD1
size: many
length: 17
CDR3: CASSLDLRDRAYSPLHF
DNA: TGTGCCAGCAGCTTAGATCTCCGGGACAGGGCCTATTCACCCCTCCACTTT

V: TRBV4-1
J: TRBJ2-7
D: -
size: -
length: 15
CDR3: CASSQVRDGPYEQYF
DNA: TGCGCCAGCAGCCAAGTCCGGGACGGACCCTACGAGCAGTACTTC

V: TRBV7-3
J: TRBJ1-2
D: TRBD1
size: many
length: 16
CDR3: CASSPRQGRLSYGYTF
DNA: TGTGCCAGCAGCCCGCGACAGGGAAGACTGAGCTATGGCTACACCTTC

V: TRBV6-1
J: TRBJ1-6
D: -
size: -
length: 14
CDR3: CASRDAPPESPLHF
DNA: TGTGCCAGCAGGGACGCGCCCCCGGAGTCACCCCTCCACTTT

V: TRBV5-1
J: TRBJ1-2
D: -
size: -
length: 14
CDR3: CASSHNLPRDGYTF
DNA: TGCGCCAGCAGCCATAACCTACCACGGGATGGCTACACCTTC

V: TRBV11-2
J: TRBJ2-2
D: -
size: many
length: 12
CDR3: CASSHQAGELFF
DNA: TGTGCCAGCAGCCACCAGGCGGGGGAGCTGTTTTTT

V: TRBV14
J: TRBJ2-7
D: TRBD1
size: -
length: 15
CDR3: CASSQKQGVTYEQYF
DNA: TGTGCCAGCAGCCAGAAACAGGGGGTAACCTACGAGCAGTACTTC

V: TRBV18
J: TRBJ2-1
D: -
size: many
length: 14
CDR3: CASSPPRDHNEQFF
DNA: TGTGCCAGCTCACCACCGCGGGATCACAATGAGCAGTTCTTC

V: TRBV7-9
J: TRBJ2-5
D: TRBD1
size: -
length: 16
CDR3: CASSISSGTAQETQYF
DNA: TGTGCCAGCAGCATTTCTTCCGGGACAGCTCAAGAGACCCAGTACTTC

V: TRBV9
J: TRBJ2-1
D: -
size: many
length: 15
CDR3: CASSHRGGSYNEQFF
DNA: TGTGCCAGCAGCCATCGCGGCGGTTCCTACAATGAGCAGTTCTTC

V: TRBV18
J: TRBJ2-5
D: -
size: many
length: 15
CDR3: CASSPPRGDEETQYF
DNA: TGTGCCAGCTCACCACCGAGGGGGGACGAAGAGACCCAGTACTTC

V: TRBV27
J: TRBJ2-3
D: TRBD2
size: many
length: 15
CDR3: CASRLRGGRLNTQYF
DNA: TGTGCCAGCAGACTTAGGGGCGGGAGGTTGAATACGCAGTATTTT

V: TRBV2
J: TRBJ1-1
D: -
size: -
length: 14
CDR3: CASSEAPGAEKAFF
DNA: TGTGCCAGCAGTGAAGCGCCCGGGGCAGAGAAAGCTTTCTTT

V: TRBV3-1
J: TRBJ1-5
D: TRBD1
size: few
length: 15
CDR3: CASSQDLTGGQPQHF
DNA: TGTGCCAGCAGCCAAGATCTTACAGGGGGTCAGCCCCAGCATTTT

V: TRBV12-3/TRBV12-4
J: TRBJ2-5
D: TRBD1
size: many
length: 14
CDR3: CASSPRTGEETQYF
DNA: TGTGCCAGCAGTCCCCGGACAGGGGAAGAGACCCAGTACTTC

V: TRBV30
J: TRBJ1-6
D: -
size: many
length: 15
CDR3: CAWRPYEGNNSPLHF
DNA: TGTGCCTGGAGGCCTTATGAGGGGAATAATTCACCCCTCCACTTT

V: TRBV6-1
J: TRBJ2-7
D: -
size: many
length: 14
CDR3: CASSPGTQTYEQYF
DNA: TGTGCCAGCAGCCCCGGGACACAGACCTACGAGCAGTACTTC

V: TRBV6-1
J: TRBJ1-4
D: -
size: -
length: 12
CDR3: CASSSPGEKLFF
DNA: TGTGCCAGCAGCTCCCCGGGAGAAAAACTGTTTTTT

V: TRBV5-1
J: TRBJ2-3
D: TRBD1
size: many
length: 15
CDR3: CASSLGGQGSDTQYF
DNA: TGTGCCAGCAGCTTAGGAGGACAGGGCTCCGATACGCAGTATTTT

V: TRBV28
J: TRBJ1-4
D: -
size: many
length: 16
CDR3: CASSAILRQSNEKLFF
DNA: TGTGCCAGCAGTGCTATTTTAAGACAGAGTAATGAAAAACTGTTTTTT

V: TRBV19
J: TRBJ1-5
D: TRBD1
size: few
length: 17
CDR3: CASSTDRGWDSNQPQHF
DNA: TGTGCCAGTAGTACGGACAGGGGATGGGATAGCAATCAGCCCCAGCATTTT

V: TRBV28
J: TRBJ2-1
D: TRBD2
size: -
length: 14
CDR3: CASRLAGGGNEQFF
DNA: TGTGCCAGCAGACTAGCGGGGGGTGGCAATGAGCAGTTCTTC

V: TRBV12-3/TRBV12-4
J: TRBJ1-2
D: -
size: many
length: 16
CDR3: CASRKMARGGSYGYTF
DNA: TGTGCCAGCAGGAAGATGGCCCGAGGTGGTAGCTATGGCTACACCTTC

V: TRBV28
J: TRBJ2-7
D: -
size: many
length: 15
CDR3: CASSLGYKDSYEQYF
DNA: TGTGCCAGCAGTTTAGGCTACAAAGACTCCTACGAGCAGTACTTC

V: TRBV9
J: TRBJ2-7
D: TRBD2
size: few
length: 14
CDR3: CASSSGTSGDEQYF
DNA: TGTGCCAGCAGCTCCGGGACTAGCGGAGACGAGCAGTACTTC